This T cell receptor beta chain originates from a study of T cell changes during pregnancy in multiple sclerosis. V lost 0 bases and J 0 bases, leaving 6 bases between the germline ends. The CDR3 consists of 16 residues. Germline CDR1 is PRHDT and CDR2 is FYEKMQ (reference sequence). Sequencing was performed with immunoSEQ multiplex PCR; in TCRdb, only in-frame clones are kept and a portion is missing. The sample gives approximately 40,000 clones, approximately 89% of which show up once; around 11% is in the top ten. The TCR sequence derives from a female donor with multiple sclerosis, enrolled in a pregnancy study. Material: CD8+ T cells from peripheral blood mononuclear cells, obtained in the third trimester of pregnancy. The V and J genes are TRBV13 and TRBJ1-6, with D hard to call. The CDR3 sequence is CASSLGRFSYNSPLHF. The CDR3 DNA reads TGTGCCAGCAGCTTAGGCAGATTCTCCTATAATTCACCCCTCCACTTT. Using reference TRBV13 and TRBJ1-6 for the parts outside the CDR3, the full variable domain is AAGVIQSPRHLIKEKRETATLKCYPIPRHDTVYWYQQGPGQDPQFLISFYEKMQSDKGSIPDRFSAQQFSDYHSELNMSSLELGDSALYFCASSLGRFSYNSPLHFGNGTRLTVT.